Listed below are T cell receptor beta chains from one sample, sequenced in a study of cytomegalovirus exposure and HLA in healthy donors. The data were produced by immunoSEQ multiplex PCR, yet TCRdb's version contains in-frame clones alone and is incomplete. The sample yields more than 110,000 clones, around three quarters seen once. The sample taken for sequencing was PBMCs. The source is a man in his forties in good health and CMV-seropositive. CDR3s include the opening cysteine and the closing phenylalanine or tryptophan. A D gene is named only where the DNA matches it firmly. Some rows mark clone size as missing; the rest say once, few, many or name a class of expanded clone.

cdr3_nt cdr3_aa clone_size v_call cdr3_length j_call d_call
TGTGCCAGCAGTTTAATGACAGGGGCTTCCTATGGCTACACCTTC CASSLMTGASYGYTF . TRBV28 15 TRBJ1-2 TRBD1
TGTGCCAGCAGTCCCCCAGGGGCAAGGACAGATACGCAGTATTTT CASSPPGARTDTQYF . TRBV28 15 TRBJ2-3 .
TGTGCCAGCAGCCCCGAAAGAGGGACAGGGATTAATTCACCCCTCCACTTT CASSPERGTGINSPLHF . TRBV7-9 17 TRBJ1-6 TRBD1
TGTGCCAGCAGCGGTCCTAACTACGAGCAGTACTTC CASSGPNYEQYF . TRBV9 12 TRBJ2-7 .
TGTGCCTGGAATGGGAGATGGGACAATCAGCCCCAGCATTTT CAWNGRWDNQPQHF once TRBV30 14 TRBJ1-5 .
TGTGCCAGCTCCCGGGACAGGGATGTGGAGGGCTACACCTTC CASSRDRDVEGYTF . TRBV18 14 TRBJ1-2 TRBD1
TGCGCCAGCAGCTTCCGGGACAGCAACACCGGGGAGCTGTTTTTT CASSFRDSNTGELFF . TRBV5-1 15 TRBJ2-2 TRBD1
TGTGCCAGCAGCGTAGTTAGCGGGGGGGCAGAGGAGCAGTTCTTC CASSVVSGGAEEQFF . TRBV9 15 TRBJ2-1 TRBD2
TGTGCCAGTACCCCCGCGAGGGGACAGGTCTTCGCAACTAATGAAAAACTGTTTTTT CASTPARGQVFATNEKLFF . TRBV19 19 TRBJ1-4 TRBD1
TGCGCCAGCAGGTCTCTTCTGAACACCGGGGAGCTGTTTTTT CASRSLLNTGELFF few TRBV5-1 14 TRBJ2-2 .
TGTGCCTGGACGTACGGCATTCTAGCGGGAACCGGGGAGCTGTTTTTT CAWTYGILAGTGELFF few TRBV30 16 TRBJ2-2 TRBD2
TGTGCCAGCAACGGACTAGCGGGGGGGCCCGGAGAGACCCAGTACTTC CASNGLAGGPGETQYF few TRBV7-8 16 TRBJ2-5 TRBD2
TGTGCCAGTACGACAGGGTTCGCGATCCTCTCTGAAGCTTTCTTT CASTTGFAILSEAFF . TRBV28 15 TRBJ1-1 TRBD1
TGTGCCTGGAGTGTACTAGCGGAGGCCACCGGGGAGCTGTTTTTT CAWSVLAEATGELFF . TRBV30 15 TRBJ2-2 TRBD2
TGTGCCAGCACCCTGATGACAGGGTCCTACAATGAGCAGTTCTTC CASTLMTGSYNEQFF . TRBV27 15 TRBJ2-1 TRBD1
TGTGCCAGCTCACGAGTTAGGGGGACAGCTGGGGCCAACGTCCTGACTTTC CASSRVRGTAGANVLTF . TRBV18 17 TRBJ2-6 TRBD1
TGTGCCAGCAGCCCCCAAGGGGAGACAGGGGGCCCGAGCTCCTACGAGCAGTACTTC CASSPQGETGGPSSYEQYF . TRBV4-2 19 TRBJ2-7 TRBD1
TGTGCCAGCAGCTTGGGGGGGACAGGAGAAAAACTGTTTTTT CASSLGGTGEKLFF . TRBV7-2 14 TRBJ1-4 TRBD1
TGCGCCAGCAGCCAAGGGACAGGTAATAGCAATCAGCCCCAGCATTTT CASSQGTGNSNQPQHF . TRBV4-3 16 TRBJ1-5 TRBD1
TGTGCCAGCAGCCTCCTGGGACAGAGATTGTATGGAGGCTACACCTTC CASSLLGQRLYGGYTF few TRBV7-9 16 TRBJ1-2 TRBD1
TGTGCCAGCAGTGTTATCGGCTCCTACAATGAGCAGTTCTTC CASSVIGSYNEQFF . TRBV6-1 14 TRBJ2-1 .
TGCAGCGTCTCGACAGGGGGTGGAATAAACTATGGCTACACCTTC CSVSTGGGINYGYTF . TRBV29-1 15 TRBJ1-2 TRBD1
TGTGCCAGCAGCTCGACCAGGGGCACGAACACTGAAGCTTTCTTT CASSSTRGTNTEAFF . TRBV7-9 15 TRBJ1-1 .
TGTGCCAGCAGGGCAGACGGGACAGGGAATGAGCAGTTCTTC CASRADGTGNEQFF . TRBV6-1 14 TRBJ2-1 TRBD1
TGTGCCAGCAGGAACGGGCAGGGCGGTAGTGAAAAACTGTTTTTT CASRNGQGGSEKLFF few TRBV6-5 15 TRBJ1-4 .
TGTGCCAGCAGTGAAAGCAGGGGAGCTTTCACCGGGGAGCTGTTTTTT CASSESRGAFTGELFF . TRBV25-1 16 TRBJ2-2 .
TGTGCCAGCAGGGTGCCATTAGGAGGGAGCTCCTATAATTCACCCCTCCACTTT CASRVPLGGSSYNSPLHF . TRBV2 18 TRBJ1-6 .
TGTGCCAGCAGCTTGACCCGAGCGATAGGTGGCTACACCTTC CASSLTRAIGGYTF . TRBV5-6 14 TRBJ1-2 .
TGCGCCAGCAGCCCGTGGACAGGGGAAATCGACGAGCAGTACTTC CASSPWTGEIDEQYF few TRBV4-1 15 TRBJ2-7 TRBD1
TGTGCCAGTAGTATCGGACTAGCGGGAGGACCTCTCACCGGGGAGCTGTTTTTT CASSIGLAGGPLTGELFF few TRBV19 18 TRBJ2-2 TRBD2
TGTGCCAGCAGACGAGGACTCGAGGGCTATGGCTACACCTTC CASRRGLEGYGYTF . TRBV11-2 14 TRBJ1-2 .
TGTGCCAGCAGCTTGTCCCTCCGGGACGAGCAGTACTTC CASSLSLRDEQYF . TRBV7-9 13 TRBJ2-7 .
TGCAGTGCTCGACGACAGGGTGAAGCTTTCTTT CSARRQGEAFF . TRBV20-1 11 TRBJ1-1 TRBD1
TGTGCCATCAGTGAGTCCATGGGCGGGGGGAACACTGAAGCTTTCTTT CAISESMGGGNTEAFF . TRBV10-3 16 TRBJ1-1 .
TGCGCCAGCAGCCTCGGGACAGGGGTATCCTACGAGCAGTACTTC CASSLGTGVSYEQYF . TRBV5-1 15 TRBJ2-7 TRBD1
TGCGCCAGCAGCTTGACTCGGACAGGGGTATCAGAGACCCAGTACTTC CASSLTRTGVSETQYF . TRBV5-1 16 TRBJ2-5 TRBD1
TGTGCCAGCAGTTTTATGGCCCCAGTTTTGGCATCCGAGCAGTACTTC CASSFMAPVLASEQYF . TRBV27 16 TRBJ2-7 .
TGTGCCAGCAGTTTATGGGATAGCCCCAACTATGGCTACACCTTC CASSLWDSPNYGYTF . TRBV28 15 TRBJ1-2 .
TGTGCCTGGAGAGCGCAGGGGTCCACCTACGAGCAGTACTTC CAWRAQGSTYEQYF . TRBV30 14 TRBJ2-7 .
TGTGCCAGCAGCTTCCTATACGAGCAGTACTTC CASSFLYEQYF . TRBV14 11 TRBJ2-7 .
TGCGCCAGCAGCACTGGACAGGGTGGGGACACTGAAGCTTTCTTT CASSTGQGGDTEAFF . TRBV5-1 15 TRBJ1-1 TRBD1
TGTGCCAGCAGCCTACGAGGGGGCTCTCAGGTAGATACGCAGTATTTT CASSLRGGSQVDTQYF . TRBV9 16 TRBJ2-3 TRBD1
TGTGCCAGTAGTATTGGGCAGCCTTGGGCTGGAAACACCATATATTTT CASSIGQPWAGNTIYF few TRBV19 16 TRBJ1-3 .
TGTGCCAGCAGCGTTACCGGGAACGAGAGGAATGAGCAGTTCTTC CASSVTGNERNEQFF . TRBV7-9 15 TRBJ2-1 .
TGTGCCAGCAGTCGGGAGCTAGCCAAAAACATTCAGTACTTC CASSRELAKNIQYF . TRBV28 14 TRBJ2-4 .
TGTGCCAGCACCTTACCTAATGCGGGGAGCGGATACAATGAGCAGTTCTTC CASTLPNAGSGYNEQFF . TRBV7-8 17 TRBJ2-1 .
TGTGCCTCTCGAGCAGACAGGCCTGGCTACACCTTC CASRADRPGYTF . TRBV30 12 TRBJ1-2 .
TGTGCCAGCAGCTTAGGGCAGGTTAGCACAGATACGCAGTATTTT CASSLGQVSTDTQYF . TRBV7-6 15 TRBJ2-3 .
TGTGCCAGCAGCTTAGCGGGAGGGGGGGAGACCCAGTACTTC CASSLAGGGETQYF once TRBV7-2 14 TRBJ2-5 .
TGTGCCAGCAGTTACTACAGTTTATCCGGGGAGCAGTACTTC CASSYYSLSGEQYF once TRBV6-5 14 TRBJ2-5 .
TGTGCCAGCAGTGTCTCCGGGACAGGATGGGGATACGAGCAGTACTTC CASSVSGTGWGYEQYF few TRBV27 16 TRBJ2-7 TRBD1
TGTGCCAGCACCCCGCGGGGGCGGGGCACCGGGGAGCTGTTTTTT CASTPRGRGTGELFF once TRBV13 15 TRBJ2-2 .
TGTGCCTGGAGTCGGGGTGCTGGAAACACCATATATTTT CAWSRGAGNTIYF . TRBV30 13 TRBJ1-3 .
TGTGCCAGCAGCTTACAGGGGCTCACAGATACGCAGTATTTT CASSLQGLTDTQYF few TRBV5-8 14 TRBJ2-3 TRBD1
TGTGCCAGCAGCGTAGCCCGTCTAGCGGGGGTCGGTACGCAGTATTTT CASSVARLAGVGTQYF . TRBV9 16 TRBJ2-3 TRBD2